The clone carrying this TCR beta chain was counted ten times or more. Its antigen is not identified. This record belongs to a study of molecular identifiers for immune sequencing clone quantification. Study results and limitations: In naive cells, clones above 20 RNA copies held under 1% of molecules, whereas in effector cells they held over 99%. Identical TCR molecules can share a barcode, and this sharing could underestimate highly expanded clone sizes.

From germline, CDR1 is SEHNR and CDR2 FQNEAQ (reference sequence). The CDR3 length is 15 residues. With V trimmed by 5 bases and J by 0 bases, 1 base remained unmatched. In preparing bulk TCR libraries, previously described methods and listed TCR primers were used. TCRdb ran MiXCR on the PCR reads and lists one entry per CDR3 protein. The sample has about 640,000 distinct CDR3 sequences, around 20% seen once. The receptor comes from a human donor in good health. Some libraries in this study had Jurkat cell RNA spiked in. The V call is TRBV7-9, the J call TRBJ2-5; 12 nucleotides align to TRBD2. Sample: naive CD8+ T cells from blood, with Jurkat cell RNA spiked in. Documented subset: FACS-sorted CD8+CD4-CCR7+CD45RA+ naive T cells. The CDR3 nucleotides are TGTGCCAGCAGCACTAGCGGGGGGTACCAAGAGACCCAGTACTTC. Its protein is CASSTSGGYQETQYF.